This T cell receptor (beta chain) came from a study of blood T cell repertoires in COVID-19. On the study more broadly: There were acute and convalescent COVID-19 samples, and they came from the United States, Italy and Spain. Nucleic acid was either cDNA or gDNA, and it came from T cells, B-cell-depleted T cells, or PBMCs.

In the authors' workflow: Amplifying reference gene primers gave estimates of nucleated cell counts. Profiled with immunoSEQ multiplex PCR; TCRdb holds only in-frame clones, not every one. V and J calls and clone size are as listed in that table; D and trimming were resolved from the DNA. The sample consists of 80,000 to 100,000 clones, about nine tenths of them appearing once. The germline V gene has CDR1 GTSNPN and CDR2 SVGIG (reference sequence). Trimming removed 5 bases from V and 2 bases from J, with 13 bases in between. CDR3 length: 14 residues. The chain employs TRBV30 and TRBJ1-3; D not certain. Source material: peripheral blood. The source is a man aged 50 to 60 with acute or convalescent COVID-19. Here the CDR3 DNA reads TGTGCCTGGGGCCCGGGAAGTCCTGGAAACACCATATATTTT. It encodes CAWGPGSPGNTIYF.